This T cell receptor beta chain was sequenced during a study of blood T cell repertoires in COVID-19 (dated by TCRdb to the early 2020s). Study-level background: Samples from collaborators originated in the United States, Italy and Spain and spanned both the acute and convalescent phases of COVID-19. The material from the prospective study consisted of cDNA or gDNA derived from T cells, B-cell-depleted T cells, or PBMCs. Subjects who had been exposed to COVID-19, were actively infected with it, or had recovered from it provided the deeply sampled blood TCRbeta repertoires that made up the dataset. The repertoires were released in a freely available public database meant as a resource for research on the immune response to SARS-CoV-2. Samples were obtained from the ongoing ImmuneRACE study (first 160 participants) and from approximately 1,200 subjects provided by 6 global collaborators. The sample metadata nearly always contained a de-identified subject ID, COVID-19 status, age in years and sex. Where HLA class I and class II types were available, the types were taken from metadata supplied by the sample provider, not from assay-based typing.

The germline V and J ends show losses of 4 bases and 8 bases respectively, and no gene match explains 7 bases of the junction. The CDR3 runs 15 amino acids, cysteine and phenylalanine included. The retained sequence is limited to the CDR3, 45 bases, with the frame set at the first base. Based on the germline V gene (reference sequence), the CDR1 and CDR2 sequences are SGHNT and YYREEE. Study-level results and caveats: How much clinical and demographic metadata was included differed by source and by participant, and the metadata was provided uncurated.

A second Seattle source provided samples from volunteer blood donors who had recovered from COVID-19. The collaborating institutions used their own protocols to collect whole blood in K2EDTA tubes. For TCRbeta analysis, collaborator samples were shipped as frozen whole blood, as isolated PBMCs, or as DNA extracted from either sample type. Turning to this clone: Its antigen is currently not known. Within one base of it there is no much larger clone, and no base qualities were kept.

TCRbeta CDR3 regions were amplified from genomic DNA using the immunoSEQ Assay, a bias-controlled multiplex PCR. As for the authors' bioinformatics: The number of nucleated cells in each sample was estimated by amplification of reference gene primers within the assay. To quantify the absolute abundance of each unique TCRbeta CDR3 rearrangement, sequence reads were collapsed and filtered. For each sample, productive Simpson clonality was calculated as the square root of Simpson's diversity index over productive rearrangements. TCRdb limited this immuneACCESS table to in-frame rearrangements with V and J called. A share of clones is missing; checked studies link under half to unresolved V genes, and the rest is unexplained. V and J calls and clone size follow that table, whereas D and trimming were derived from the DNA. Recorded for this sample are a few hundred thousand clones; 86% of them occurred a single time. Jointly, the top ten make up roughly 9.8% of the sample.

The TCR originated in a man aged 40-49 years who had recovered from COVID-19. The specimen was peripheral blood. This sequence uses TRBV5-4 and TRBJ1-4, with TRBD1 identical over 11 junction bases. The CDR3 region: CASSARDRGGEKLFF. The nucleotide sequence is TGTGCCAGCAGCGCACGGGACAGGGGGGGGGAAAAACTGTTTTTT.